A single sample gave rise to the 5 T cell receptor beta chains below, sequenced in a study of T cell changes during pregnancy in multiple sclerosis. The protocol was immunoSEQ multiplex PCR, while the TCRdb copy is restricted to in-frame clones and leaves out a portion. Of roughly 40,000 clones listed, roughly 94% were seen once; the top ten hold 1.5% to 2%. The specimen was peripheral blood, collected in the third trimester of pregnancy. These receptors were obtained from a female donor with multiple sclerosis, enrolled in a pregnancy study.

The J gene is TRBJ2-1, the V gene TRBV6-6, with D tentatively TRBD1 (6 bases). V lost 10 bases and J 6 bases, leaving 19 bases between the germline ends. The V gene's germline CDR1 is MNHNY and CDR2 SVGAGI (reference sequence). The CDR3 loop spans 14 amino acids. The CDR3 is CAILGTTGGNEQFF. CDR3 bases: TGTGCCATTCTCGGGACAACTGGAGGCAATGAGCAGTTCTTC.

The CDR3 here is CASSPGSGSPIDTQYF. The CDR3 coding sequence is TGTGCCAGCTCACCAGGCAGCGGGAGTCCGATAGATACGCAGTATTTT. The chain couples TRBV18 to TRBJ2-3, with 8 bases that match TRBD2. Trimming cost V 2 bases and J 5 bases; bases outside gene matches: 9. Germline V gives CDR1 KGHSH, CDR2 LQKENI. The CDR3 loop spans 16 amino acids.

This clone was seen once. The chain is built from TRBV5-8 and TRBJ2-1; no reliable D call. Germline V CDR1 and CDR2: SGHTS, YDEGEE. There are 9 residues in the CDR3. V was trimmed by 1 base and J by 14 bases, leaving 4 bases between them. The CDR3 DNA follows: TGTGCCAGCAGCTTGTCGGAGTTCTTC. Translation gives CASSLSEFF. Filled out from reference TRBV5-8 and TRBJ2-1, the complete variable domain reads EAGVTQSPTHLIKTRGQQATLRCSPISGHTSVYWYQQALGLGLQFLLWYDEGEERNRGNFPPRFSGRQFPNYSSELNVNALELEDSALYLCASSLSEFFGPGTRLTVL.

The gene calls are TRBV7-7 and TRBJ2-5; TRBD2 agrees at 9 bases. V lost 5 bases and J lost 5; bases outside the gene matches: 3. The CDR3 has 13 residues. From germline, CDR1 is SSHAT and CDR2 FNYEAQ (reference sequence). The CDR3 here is CASSHAGGETQYF. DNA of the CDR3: TGTGCCAGCAGCCACGCGGGGGGGGAGACCCAGTACTTC.

The CDR3 region is CASSARTGISYEQYF. CDR3 nucleotides: TGTGCCAGCAGTGCCCGGACAGGTATTTCCTACGAGCAGTACTTC. This chain uses TRBV2 with TRBJ2-7; TRBD1 agrees at 7 bases. Germline V gene data show CDR1 as SNHLY and CDR2 as FYNNEI. The CDR3 contains 15 residues. The ends lost 4 bases at V and 1 base at J; junction bases unmatched: 7.